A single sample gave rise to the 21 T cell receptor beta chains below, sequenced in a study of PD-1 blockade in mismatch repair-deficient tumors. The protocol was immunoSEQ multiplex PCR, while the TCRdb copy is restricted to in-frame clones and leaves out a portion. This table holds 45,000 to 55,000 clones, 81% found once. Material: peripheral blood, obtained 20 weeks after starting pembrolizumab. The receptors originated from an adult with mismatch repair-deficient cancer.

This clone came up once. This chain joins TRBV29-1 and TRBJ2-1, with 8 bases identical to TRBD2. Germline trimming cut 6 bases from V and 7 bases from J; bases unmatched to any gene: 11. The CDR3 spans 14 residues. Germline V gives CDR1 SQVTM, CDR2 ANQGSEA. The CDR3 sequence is CSVVGAGLANEQFF. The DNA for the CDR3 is TGCAGCGTCGTTGGGGCCGGACTAGCTAATGAGCAGTTCTTC.

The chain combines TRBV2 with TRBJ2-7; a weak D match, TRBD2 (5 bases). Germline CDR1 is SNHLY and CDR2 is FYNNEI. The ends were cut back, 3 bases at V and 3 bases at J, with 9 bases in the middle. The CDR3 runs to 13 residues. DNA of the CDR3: TGTGCCAGCAGTGACGACTACAGCTACGAGCAGTACTTC. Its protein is CASSDDYSYEQYF.

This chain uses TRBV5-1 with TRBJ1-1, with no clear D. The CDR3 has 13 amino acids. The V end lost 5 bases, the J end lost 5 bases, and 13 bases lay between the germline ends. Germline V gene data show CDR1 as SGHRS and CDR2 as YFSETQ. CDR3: CASSSSWLTEAFF. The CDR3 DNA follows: TGCGCCAGCAGTTCCAGCTGGCTAACTGAAGCTTTCTTT. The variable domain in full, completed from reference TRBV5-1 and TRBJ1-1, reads KAGVTQTPRYLIKTRGQQVTLSCSPISGHRSVSWYQQTPGQGLQFLFEYFSETQRNKGNFPGRFSGRQFSNSRSEMNVSTLELGDSALYLCASSSSWLTEAFFGQGTRLTVV.

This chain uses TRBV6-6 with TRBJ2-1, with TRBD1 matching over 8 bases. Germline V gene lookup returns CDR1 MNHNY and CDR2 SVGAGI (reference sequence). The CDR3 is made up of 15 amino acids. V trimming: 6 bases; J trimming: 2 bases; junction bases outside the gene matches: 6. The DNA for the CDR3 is TGTGCCAGCAGGATTAGGACAGGGACCTACAATGAGCAGTTCTTC. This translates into CASRIRTGTYNEQFF.

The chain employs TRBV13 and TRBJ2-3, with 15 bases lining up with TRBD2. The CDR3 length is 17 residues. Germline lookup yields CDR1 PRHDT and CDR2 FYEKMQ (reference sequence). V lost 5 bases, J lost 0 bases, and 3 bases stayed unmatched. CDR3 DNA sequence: TGTGCCAGCAGCCGGGGACTAGCGGGAGGAAGCACAGATACGCAGTATTTT. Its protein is CASSRGLAGGSTDTQYF.

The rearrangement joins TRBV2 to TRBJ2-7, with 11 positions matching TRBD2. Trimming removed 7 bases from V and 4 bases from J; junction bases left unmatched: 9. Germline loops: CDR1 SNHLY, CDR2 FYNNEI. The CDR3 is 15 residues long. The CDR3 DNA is TGTGCCAGCACCCAAGGGACTAGCGGCCCTTACGAGCAGTACTTC. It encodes CASTQGTSGPYEQYF.

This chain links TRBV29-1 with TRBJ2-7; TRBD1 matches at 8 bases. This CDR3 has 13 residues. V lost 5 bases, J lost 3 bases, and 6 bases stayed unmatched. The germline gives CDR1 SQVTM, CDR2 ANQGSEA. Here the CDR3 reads CSVIAGTGYEQYF. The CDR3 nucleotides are TGCAGCGTTATAGCCGGGACAGGCTACGAGCAGTACTTC.

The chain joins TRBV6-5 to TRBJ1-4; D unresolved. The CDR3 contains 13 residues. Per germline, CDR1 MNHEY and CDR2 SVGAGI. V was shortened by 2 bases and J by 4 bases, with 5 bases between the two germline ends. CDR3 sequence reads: CASSYRFNEKLFF. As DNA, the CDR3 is TGTGCCAGCAGTTACAGGTTTAATGAAAAACTGTTTTTT.

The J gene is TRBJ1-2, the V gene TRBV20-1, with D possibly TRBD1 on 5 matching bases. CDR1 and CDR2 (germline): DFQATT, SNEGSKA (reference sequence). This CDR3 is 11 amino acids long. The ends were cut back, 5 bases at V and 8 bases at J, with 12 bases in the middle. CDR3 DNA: TGCAGTGCTTGGGGGTTGGGGGGCTACACCTTC. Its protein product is CSAWGLGGYTF.

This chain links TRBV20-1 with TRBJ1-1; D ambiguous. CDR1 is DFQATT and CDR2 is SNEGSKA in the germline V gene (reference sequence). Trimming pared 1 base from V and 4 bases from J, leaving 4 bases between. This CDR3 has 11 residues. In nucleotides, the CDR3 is TGCAGTGCTAGAGCCTCCACTGAAGCTTTCTTT. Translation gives CSARASTEAFF.

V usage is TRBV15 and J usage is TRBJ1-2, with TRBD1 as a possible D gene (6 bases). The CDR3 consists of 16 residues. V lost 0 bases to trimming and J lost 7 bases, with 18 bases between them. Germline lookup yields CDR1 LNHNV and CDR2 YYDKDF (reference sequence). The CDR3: CATSRDRGNRDSGYTF. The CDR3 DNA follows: TGTGCCACCAGCAGAGATCGGGGAAACAGGGATTCTGGCTACACCTTC. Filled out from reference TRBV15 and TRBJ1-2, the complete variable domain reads DAMVIQNPRYQVTQFGKPVTLSCSQTLNHNVMYWYQQKSSQAPKLLFHYYDKDFNNEADTPDNFQSRRPNTSFCFLDIRSPGLGDTAMYLCATSRDRGNRDSGYTFGSGTRLTVV.

The CDR3 loop reads CASSPGGGRATTQETQYF. The CDR3 DNA reads TGTGCCAGCAGCCCTGGAGGGGGACGAGCCACTACTCAAGAGACCCAGTACTTC. The chain couples TRBV14 to TRBJ2-5; D is perhaps TRBD1 or TRBD2 (6 bases each). V lost 4 bases to trimming and J lost 2 bases, with 23 bases between them. Germline CDR1 SGHDN, CDR2 FVKESK. CDR3 length: 18 amino acids.

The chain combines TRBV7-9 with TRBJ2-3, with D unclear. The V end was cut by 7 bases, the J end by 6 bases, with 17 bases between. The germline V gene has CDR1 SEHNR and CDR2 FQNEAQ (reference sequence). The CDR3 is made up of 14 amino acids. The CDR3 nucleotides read TGTGCCAGCACCTCTCTCGCTGCTCCGGATACGCAGTATTTT. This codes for CASTSLAAPDTQYF.

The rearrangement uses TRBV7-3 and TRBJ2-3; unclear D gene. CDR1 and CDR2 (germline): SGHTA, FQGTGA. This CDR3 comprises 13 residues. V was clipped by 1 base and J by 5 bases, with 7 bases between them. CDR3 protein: CASSLNTEDTQYF. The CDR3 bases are TGTGCCAGCAGCTTAAATACTGAAGATACGCAGTATTTT.

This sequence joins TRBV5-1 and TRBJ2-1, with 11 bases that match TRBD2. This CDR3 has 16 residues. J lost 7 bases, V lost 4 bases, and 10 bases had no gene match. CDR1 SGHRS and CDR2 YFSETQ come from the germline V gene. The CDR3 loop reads CASSDLTSGIGNEQFF. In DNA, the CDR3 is TGCGCCAGCAGCGACCTGACTAGCGGGATAGGAAATGAGCAGTTCTTC. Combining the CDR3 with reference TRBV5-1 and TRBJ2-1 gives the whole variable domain KAGVTQTPRYLIKTRGQQVTLSCSPISGHRSVSWYQQTPGQGLQFLFEYFSETQRNKGNFPGRFSGRQFSNSRSEMNVSTLELGDSALYLCASSDLTSGIGNEQFFGPGTRLTVL.

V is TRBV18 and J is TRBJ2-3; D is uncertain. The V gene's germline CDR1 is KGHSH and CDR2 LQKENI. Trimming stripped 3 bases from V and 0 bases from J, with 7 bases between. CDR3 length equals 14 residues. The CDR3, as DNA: TGTGCCAGCTCACCGACCCCTAGCACAGATACGCAGTATTTT. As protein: CASSPTPSTDTQYF.

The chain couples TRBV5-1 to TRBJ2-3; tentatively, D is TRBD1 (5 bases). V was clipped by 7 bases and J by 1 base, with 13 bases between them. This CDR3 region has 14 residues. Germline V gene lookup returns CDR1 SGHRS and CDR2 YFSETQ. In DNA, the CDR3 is TGCGCCAGCGAGTCTGTAGGGGGCACAGATACGCAGTATTTT. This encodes CASESVGGTDTQYF.

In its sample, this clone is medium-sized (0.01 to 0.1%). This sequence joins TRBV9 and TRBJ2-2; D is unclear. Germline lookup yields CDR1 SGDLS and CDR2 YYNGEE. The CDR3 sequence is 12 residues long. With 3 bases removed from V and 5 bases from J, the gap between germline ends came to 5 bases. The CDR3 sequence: CASSDRTGELFF. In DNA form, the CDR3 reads TGTGCCAGCAGCGATCGGACCGGGGAGCTGTTTTTT.

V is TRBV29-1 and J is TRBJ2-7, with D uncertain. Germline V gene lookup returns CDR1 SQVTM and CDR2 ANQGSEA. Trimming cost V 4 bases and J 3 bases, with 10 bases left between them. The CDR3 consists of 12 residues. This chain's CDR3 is CSVAAGGYEQYF. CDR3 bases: TGCAGCGTTGCGGCAGGCGGCTACGAGCAGTACTTC.

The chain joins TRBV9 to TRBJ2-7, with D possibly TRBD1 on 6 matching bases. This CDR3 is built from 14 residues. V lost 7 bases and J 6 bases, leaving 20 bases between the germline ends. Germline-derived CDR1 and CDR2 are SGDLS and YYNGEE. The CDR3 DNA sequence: TGTGCCAGCCCCTCTAGGAACACAGGGTCCGAGCAGTACTTC. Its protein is CASPSRNTGSEQYF. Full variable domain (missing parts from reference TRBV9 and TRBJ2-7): DSGVTQTPKHLITATGQRVTLRCSPRSGDLSVYWYQQSLDQGLQFLIQYYNGEERAKGNILERFSAQQFPDLHSELNLSSLELGDSALYFCASPSRNTGSEQYFGPGTRLTVT.

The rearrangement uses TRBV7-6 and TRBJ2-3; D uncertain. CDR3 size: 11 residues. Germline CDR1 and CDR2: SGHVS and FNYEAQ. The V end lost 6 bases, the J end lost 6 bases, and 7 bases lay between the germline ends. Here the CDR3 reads CASRGRDTQYF. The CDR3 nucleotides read TGTGCCAGCAGAGGCAGGGATACGCAGTATTTT.